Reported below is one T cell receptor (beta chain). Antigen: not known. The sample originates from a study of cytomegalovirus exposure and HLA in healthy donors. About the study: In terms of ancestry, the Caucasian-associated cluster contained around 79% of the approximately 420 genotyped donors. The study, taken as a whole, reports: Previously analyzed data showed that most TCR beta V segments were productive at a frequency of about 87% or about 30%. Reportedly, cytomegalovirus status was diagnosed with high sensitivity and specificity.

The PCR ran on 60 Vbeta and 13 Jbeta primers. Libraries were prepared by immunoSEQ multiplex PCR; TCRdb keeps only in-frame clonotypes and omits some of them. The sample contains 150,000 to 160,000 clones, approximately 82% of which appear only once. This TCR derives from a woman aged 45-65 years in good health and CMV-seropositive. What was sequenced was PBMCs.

The CDR3, as DNA: TGTGCCAGCAGTTCCGGCGTTGGAGATGAAGCTTTCTTT. Its protein product is CASSSGVGDEAFF. The chain combines TRBV6-6 with TRBJ1-1; D is unresolved. Between the trimmed V and J ends, which lost 4 bases and 7 bases, there was a span of 13 bases. The germline CDR1 and CDR2 sequences are MNHNY and SVGAGI (reference sequence). This CDR3 has 13 amino acids.